This passage covers 25 T cell receptor beta chains from one sample sequenced in a study of OX40 agonist ivuxolimab in advanced cancers. Clones were sequenced by immunoSEQ multiplex PCR, and TCRdb holds only the in-frame ones, with some missing. The table has about 80,000 clones, about 83% seen once; the top ten hold 25%. Sequencing used CD4+ or CD8+ T cells sorted from blood, obtained in a trial of the OX40 agonist ivuxolimab. The receptors come from an adult with an advanced solid tumor such as melanoma, head and neck, liver or kidney cancer.

Here the CDR3 reads CASSLPGDKGTDTQYF. In DNA form, the CDR3 reads TGTGCCAGCAGCCTACCCGGGGACAAAGGCACAGATACGCAGTATTTT. The rearrangement uses TRBV28 and TRBJ2-3; weak D call: TRBD1 (6 bases). The CDR3 sequence is 16 residues long. The V gene's germline CDR1 is MDHEN and CDR2 SYDVKM. Between the trimmed V and J ends, which lost 6 bases and 1 base, there was a span of 17 bases.

This clone showed up just once. The chain is built from TRBV5-6 and TRBJ1-1; 7 nucleotides align to TRBD1. The CDR3 extends over 14 amino acids. Germline trimming cut 4 bases from V and 1 base from J; bases unmatched to any gene: 4. Germline-derived CDR1 and CDR2 are SGHDT and YYEEEE. CDR3 coding DNA: TGTGCCAGCAGCCGGAGGGGGCGGAACACTGAAGCTTTCTTT. This sequence encodes CASSRRGRNTEAFF.

The rearrangement joins TRBV6-5 to TRBJ1-1; 9 bases match TRBD1. V trimming: 1 base; J trimming: 4 bases; junction bases outside the gene matches: 7. The length of the CDR3 is 16 residues. The germline CDR1 and CDR2 sequences are MNHEY and SVGAGI. DNA for the CDR3: TGTGCCAGCAGTTACTTGGGACAGGGAAGTGGCACTGAAGCTTTCTTT. This translates into CASSYLGQGSGTEAFF.

The chain recombines TRBV7-9 with TRBJ2-2, with 7 bases fitting TRBD1. This CDR3 region has 16 residues. CDR1 is SEHNR and CDR2 is FQNEAQ in the germline V gene (reference sequence). The trim removed 5 bases at V and 8 bases at J, leaving 14 bases unmatched. The CDR3 coding sequence is TGTGCCAGCAGCGCGATGGACAGGCCTTTGACAGGGGAGCTGTTTTTT. Its protein product is CASSAMDRPLTGELFF.

This chain connects TRBV7-2 to TRBJ1-4, with unresolved D. Germline values: CDR1 SGHTA, CDR2 FQGNSA. V dropped 2 bases and J dropped 4 bases, with 8 bases sitting between them. The CDR3 is 14 residues long. The DNA for the CDR3 is TGTGCCAGCAGCTTAATGGGCCTTAATGAAAAACTGTTTTTT. Translating gives CASSLMGLNEKLFF.

CDR3 amino acids: CASSHVRPDNQETQYF. CDR3 nucleotides: TGCGCCAGCAGTCACGTCCGCCCGGACAACCAAGAGACCCAGTACTTC. The chain employs TRBV23-1 and TRBJ2-5, with D perhaps TRBD1 (5 bases). TRBV23-1 is given ORF status, its function remaining uncertain. V was trimmed by 3 bases and J by 0 bases, leaving 14 bases between them. The CDR3 loop spans 16 amino acids.

A single count supports this clone. The rearrangement joins TRBV14 to TRBJ2-7; 10 bases are shared with TRBD1. After removal of 7 bases from V and 3 bases from J, the junction contained 9 bases not matched to a gene. CDR3 length: 15 amino acids. CDR1 and CDR2 from the germline V gene are SGHDN and FVKESK. The chain's CDR3 is CASTTSGTGDYEQYF. The CDR3 nucleotides read TGTGCCAGCACCACCAGCGGGACAGGGGACTACGAGCAGTACTTC.

CDR3 in amino acids: CASNGLAETGELFF. DNA for the CDR3: TGCGCCAGCAACGGACTAGCGGAGACCGGGGAGCTGTTTTTT. This chain connects TRBV5-1 to TRBJ2-2; 10 nucleotides agree with TRBD2. Germline lookup yields CDR1 SGHRS and CDR2 YFSETQ. V lost 6 bases to trimming and J lost 5 bases; unmatched junction nucleotides: 4. The CDR3 loop spans 14 amino acids.

The DNA of the CDR3 is TGTGCCAGCAGCCGTGGACAGTTCAATCAGCCCCAGCATTTT. Its translation is CASSRGQFNQPQHF. This chain connects TRBV7-6 to TRBJ1-5; D is perhaps TRBD1 (6 bases). V was trimmed by 5 bases and J by 3 bases, leaving 11 bases between them. The CDR3 consists of 14 residues. CDR1 is SGHVS, CDR2 FNYEAQ, per germline.

The V and J genes are TRBV5-1 and TRBJ2-3; tentatively, D is TRBD2 (6 bases). The CDR3 loop spans 14 amino acids. Germline V gives CDR1 SGHRS, CDR2 YFSETQ. V lost 3 bases and J lost 4, with 12 bases in between. CDR3 DNA: TGCGCCAGCAGCTGGGGGGACCAGGCAGATACGCAGTATTTT. This translates into CASSWGDQADTQYF.

The genes are TRBV5-4 and TRBJ2-5; maybe TRBD2 (5 bases). This CDR3 is 13 amino acids long. V dropped 3 bases and J dropped 5 bases, with 11 bases sitting between them. CDR1 and CDR2 from the germline V gene are SGHNT and YYREEE (reference sequence). The CDR3 here is CASSWGVRETQYF. CDR3 coding DNA: TGTGCCAGCAGCTGGGGAGTAAGGGAGACCCAGTACTTC.

The genes are TRBV10-2 and TRBJ1-2, with TRBD1 identical over 7 bases. The V and J ends lost 4 bases and 7 bases, in that order; junction bases with no gene match: 9. CDR3 length equals 14 residues. Germline V gene lookup returns CDR1 WSHSY and CDR2 SAAADI. The CDR3: CASSASGGRGGYTF. In nucleotides, the CDR3 is TGCGCCAGCAGTGCGTCAGGGGGGAGGGGTGGCTACACCTTC.

The V and J genes are TRBV5-1 and TRBJ2-7, with TRBD1 as a possible D gene (6 bases). V was pared by 2 bases and J by 5 bases, with 11 bases between. The CDR3 sequence is 13 residues long. The germline gives CDR1 SGHRS, CDR2 YFSETQ. For the CDR3, the DNA is TGCGCCAGCAGCTTTACAGGGATACACGAGCAGTACTTC. Amino acids: CASSFTGIHEQYF.

The chain uses TRBV14 and TRBJ2-7; unclear D gene. The V gene's germline CDR1 is SGHDN and CDR2 FVKESK. The germline V and J ends were trimmed by 5 bases and 4 bases, with 9 bases remaining between them. This CDR3 is 12 amino acids long. CDR3: CASSGLGYEQYF. The CDR3 DNA sequence: TGTGCCAGCAGCGGCCTGGGGTACGAGCAGTACTTC.

This chain joins TRBV4-1 and TRBJ2-1; D unclear. This CDR3 contains 13 residues. Trimming took 4 bases from V and 5 from J, leaving 9 bases between them. CDR1 and CDR2 from the germline V gene are MGHRA and YSYEKL. CDR3 bases: TGCGCCAGCAGCCCTTCCCTCGACAATGAGCAGTTCTTC. Its protein product is CASSPSLDNEQFF.

This chain joins TRBV7-9 and TRBJ2-1; 7 nucleotides match TRBD2. Losses at the gene ends were 5 bases for V and 5 bases for J; bases not matched to a gene: 9. CDR1 is SEHNR, CDR2 FQNEAQ, per germline (reference sequence). The CDR3 is 15 residues long. This chain's CDR3 is CASSPPGGGDNEQFF. In DNA, the CDR3 is TGTGCCAGCAGCCCGCCGGGAGGCGGAGACAATGAGCAGTTCTTC.

The V gene is TRBV19, the J gene TRBJ2-3; D is unclear. V dropped 2 bases and J dropped 5 bases, with 2 bases sitting between them. Germline values: CDR1 LNHDA, CDR2 SQIVND (reference sequence). This CDR3 is built from 11 residues. CDR3 sequence: CASSIQDTQYF. The CDR3 bases are TGTGCCAGTAGTATACAAGATACGCAGTATTTT.

J is TRBJ1-1 and V is TRBV6-1; D gene ambiguous. The CDR3 spans 13 residues. The V end lost 1 base, the J end lost 6 bases, and 9 bases lay between the germline ends. Germline CDR1 reads MNHNS; CDR2 reads SASEGT. The CDR3 coding sequence is TGTGCCAGCAGTGAAGTTAATCATGCTGAAGCTTTCTTT. Amino acid sequence: CASSEVNHAEAFF.

This chain uses TRBV4-3 with TRBJ2-2; D is unclear. Germline V lookup: CDR1 LGHNA, CDR2 YSLEER. This CDR3 comprises 15 residues. Trimming removed 0 bases at V and 0 bases at J, with 5 bases between. CDR3 sequence (DNA): TGCGCCAGCAGCCAAGAAGCGACGAACACCGGGGAGCTGTTTTTT. This encodes CASSQEATNTGELFF.

The J gene is TRBJ2-5, the V gene TRBV19; 8 bases line up with TRBD1. V was clipped by 8 bases and J by 5 bases; unmatched bases: 7. This CDR3 has 13 amino acids. The germline V gene has CDR1 LNHDA and CDR2 SQIVND (reference sequence). The CDR3 loop reads CASSRTGWETQYF. In DNA form, the CDR3 reads TGTGCCAGTTCCCGGACAGGGTGGGAGACCCAGTACTTC.

The J gene is TRBJ2-7, the V gene TRBV18; TRBD1 is a possible D gene (7 bases). The germline gives CDR1 KGHSH, CDR2 LQKENI. CDR3 length: 15 amino acids. The ends were cut back, 3 bases at V and 1 base at J, with 13 bases in the middle. The CDR3 DNA is TGTGCCAGCTCACCGGCGCAGGGGGGATCCTACGAGCAGTACTTC. The encoded protein is CASSPAQGGSYEQYF.

The CDR3 DNA sequence: TGTGCCAGCAGCTTATACCCGACAGGGCGTTGGAGCAATCAGCCCCAGCATTTT. It encodes CASSLYPTGRWSNQPQHF. This sequence joins TRBV5-5 and TRBJ1-5; TRBD1 agrees at 7 bases. This CDR3 spans 18 amino acids. The V gene's germline CDR1 is SGHKS and CDR2 YYEKEE (reference sequence). V gave up 2 bases and J gave up 1 base; unmatched junction bases: 12.

This clone was picked up a small number of times. The chain carries TRBV7-9 and TRBJ2-1; 7 nucleotides line up with TRBD2. The trim removed 5 bases at V and 13 bases at J, leaving 8 bases unmatched. The length of the CDR3 is 12 residues. Per the germline V gene, CDR1 is SEHNR and CDR2 is FQNEAQ (reference sequence). CDR3 sequence: CASSPWDYSQFF. In nucleotides, the CDR3 is TGTGCCAGCAGCCCCTGGGACTATAGCCAGTTCTTC.

This clone appeared once. The chain couples TRBV19 to TRBJ1-5; 9 bases map to TRBD1. Germline CDR1 LNHDA, CDR2 SQIVND (reference sequence). The CDR3 runs 15 residues. V lost 7 bases, J lost 2 bases, and 6 bases stayed unmatched. CDR3 sequence (DNA): TGTGCCAGTAACCCCGGGACAGGGCGCAATCAGCCCCAGCATTTT. Its translation: CASNPGTGRNQPQHF. Full variable domain (remainder filled in from reference TRBV19 and TRBJ1-5): DGGITQSPKYLFRKEGQNVTLSCEQNLNHDAMYWYRQDPGQGLRLIYYSQIVNDFQKGDIAEGYSVSREKKESFPLTVTSAQKNPTAFYLCASNPGTGRNQPQHFGDGTRLSIL.

The sample holds one count of this clone. V is TRBV6-6 and J is TRBJ1-1; TRBD1 agrees at 7 bases. The CDR3 extends over 12 amino acids. With V trimmed by 7 bases and J by 5 bases, 4 bases remained unmatched. Germline CDR1 is MNHNY and CDR2 is SVGAGI (reference sequence). The CDR3 loop reads CASTKQGTEAFF. The DNA of the CDR3 is TGTGCCAGCACCAAACAGGGGACTGAAGCTTTCTTT.